This TCR beta chain derives from a study of shared clonotypes between healthy human individuals. This clone came up many times. Sequenced by immunoSEQ multiplex PCR; TCRdb stores in-frame clones only, minus some. The table lists about 990,000 clones, roughly 74% of them singletons, with 0.55% to 0.7% in the top ten. Input material: memory CD4+ T cells from PBMCs. Subset reported: CD45RA-negative fraction. This clonotype was obtained from a man in his late teens or twenties in good health. Some clones in this sample may be carry-over from other donors' samples.

The CDR3 DNA is TGTGCCACCAGCTGGGGACTAGCGGGAGGAGTTGAGCAGTTCTTC. Its translation: CATSWGLAGGVEQFF. The gene calls are TRBV15 and TRBJ2-1, with TRBD2 matching over 15 bases. This CDR3 is 15 amino acids long. From germline, CDR1 is LNHNV and CDR2 YYDKDF (reference sequence). Germline trimming cut 5 bases from V and 9 bases from J; bases unmatched to any gene: 5. Full variable domain (outside the CDR3, taken from reference TRBV15 and TRBJ2-1): DAMVIQNPRYQVTQFGKPVTLSCSQTLNHNVMYWYQQKSSQAPKLLFHYYDKDFNNEADTPDNFQSRRPNTSFCFLDIRSPGLGDTAMYLCATSWGLAGGVEQFFGPGTRLTVL.